This T cell receptor (beta chain) appears in the sequencing data of a study of T cells expressing NK-cell markers. Study results and limitations: HCMV specificity of the expanded NKG2C+ T cell clones was not established.

Of note for this clonotype: The antigen remains undetermined.

The CDR3 is 17 residues long. Germline V gene lookup returns CDR1 MNHEY and CDR2 SVGAGI. One entry per CDR3 protein, without DNA, is what TCRdb gives after re-calling the 5' RACE reads. This sample contains about 180,000 distinct CDR3 sequences. The sequenced material came from blood T cells: a sorted CD56 or NKG2C T cell subset, CD4+ or CD8+ T cells, or bulk PBMC T cells (not recorded which). The genes are TRBV6-5 and TRBJ2-5; TCRdb gives TRBD2 as the D gene, but with no DNA this cannot be confirmed. The TCR sequence derives from a man between 18 and 69 years old in good health. The CDR3 loop is CASSYSSLAGGQETQYF.